What follows is one T cell receptor beta chain and its context. These data originate in a study of blood T cells in healthy people across ages. With 5 bases removed from V and 9 bases from J, the gap between germline ends came to 19 bases. The CDR3 has 14 amino acids. The second PCR ran roughly 6 to 12 cycles with a sample-barcoded 5' primer and J-beta primers. One entry per CDR3 protein, called by TCRdb with MiXCR from the 5' RACE reads. The table includes 1.5 million to 2 million distinct CDR3 sequences, around 40% detected once. The specimen was blood. V is TRBV12-3 or TRBV12-4 and J is TRBJ1-2; D uncertain. The receptor's source is a human donor in good health. CDR3 in amino acids: CASSKQSALVSYTF. For the CDR3, the DNA is TGTGCCAGCAGTAAACAGTCTGCGCTGGTGAGCTACACCTTC.